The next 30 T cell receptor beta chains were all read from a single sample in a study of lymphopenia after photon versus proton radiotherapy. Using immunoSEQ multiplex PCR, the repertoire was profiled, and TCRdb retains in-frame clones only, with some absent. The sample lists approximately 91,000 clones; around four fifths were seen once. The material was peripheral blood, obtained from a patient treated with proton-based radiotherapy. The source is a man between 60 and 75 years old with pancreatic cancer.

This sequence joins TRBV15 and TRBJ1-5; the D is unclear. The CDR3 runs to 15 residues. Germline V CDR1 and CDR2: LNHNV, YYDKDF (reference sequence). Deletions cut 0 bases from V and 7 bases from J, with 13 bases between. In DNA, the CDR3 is TGTGCCACCAGCAGAGATCTTGGCCCGAGACAGCCCCAGCATTTT. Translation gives CATSRDLGPRQPQHF.

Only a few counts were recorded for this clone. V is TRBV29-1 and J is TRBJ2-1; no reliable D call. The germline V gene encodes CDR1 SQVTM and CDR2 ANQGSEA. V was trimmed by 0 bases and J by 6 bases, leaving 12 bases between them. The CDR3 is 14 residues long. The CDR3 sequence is CSVEEPGTGNEQFF. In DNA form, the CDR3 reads TGCAGCGTTGAAGAACCGGGTACGGGCAATGAGCAGTTCTTC.

CDR3 sequence (DNA): TGTGCCAGCAGTTTAAGGCAGTTCCGGAGCTCCTCGAGCTCCTACGAGCAGTACTTC. Its protein product is CASSLRQFRSSSSSYEQYF. The chain combines TRBV28 with TRBJ2-7; D is unclear. V was pared by 2 bases and J by 0 bases, with 23 bases between. This CDR3 is built from 19 residues. The germline V gene encodes CDR1 MDHEN and CDR2 SYDVKM. Variable domain in full (rest from reference TRBV28 and TRBJ2-7): DVKVTQSSRYLVKRTGEKVFLECVQDMDHENMFWYRQDPGLGLRLIYFSYDVKMKEKGDIPEGYSVSREKKERFSLILESASTNQTSMYLCASSLRQFRSSSSSYEQYFGPGTRLTVT.

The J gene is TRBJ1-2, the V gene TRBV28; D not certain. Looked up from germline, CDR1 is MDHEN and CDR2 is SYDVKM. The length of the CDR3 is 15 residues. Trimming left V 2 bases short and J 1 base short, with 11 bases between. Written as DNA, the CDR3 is TGTGCCAGCAGTTTAATGGGAGACCTTAACTATGGCTACACCTTC. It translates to CASSLMGDLNYGYTF.

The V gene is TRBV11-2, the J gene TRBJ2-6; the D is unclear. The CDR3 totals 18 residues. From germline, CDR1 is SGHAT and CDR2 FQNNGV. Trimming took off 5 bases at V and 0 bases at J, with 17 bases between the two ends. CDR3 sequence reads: CASSHPRRSSSGANVLTF. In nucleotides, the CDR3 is TGTGCCAGCAGCCACCCTAGACGAAGCAGCTCTGGGGCCAACGTCCTGACTTTC.

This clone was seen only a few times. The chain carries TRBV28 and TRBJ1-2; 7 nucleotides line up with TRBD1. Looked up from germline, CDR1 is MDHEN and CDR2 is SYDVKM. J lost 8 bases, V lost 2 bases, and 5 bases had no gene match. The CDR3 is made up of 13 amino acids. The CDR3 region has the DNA TGTGCCAGCAGTTTAGGGACAGACGGAGGCTACACCTTC. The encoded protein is CASSLGTDGGYTF.

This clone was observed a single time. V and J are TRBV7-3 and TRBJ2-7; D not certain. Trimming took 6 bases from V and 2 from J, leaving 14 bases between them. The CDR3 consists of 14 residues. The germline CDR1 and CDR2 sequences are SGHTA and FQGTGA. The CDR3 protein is CASSPVTVTYEQYF. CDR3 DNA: TGTGCCAGCAGTCCCGTAACGGTAACCTACGAGCAGTACTTC.

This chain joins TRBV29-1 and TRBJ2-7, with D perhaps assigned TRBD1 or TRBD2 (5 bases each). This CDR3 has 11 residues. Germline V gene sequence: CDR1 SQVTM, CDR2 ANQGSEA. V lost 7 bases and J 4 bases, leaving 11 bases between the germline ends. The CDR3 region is CSALEGYEQYF. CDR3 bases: TGCAGCGCCCTTGAGGGGTACGAGCAGTACTTC.

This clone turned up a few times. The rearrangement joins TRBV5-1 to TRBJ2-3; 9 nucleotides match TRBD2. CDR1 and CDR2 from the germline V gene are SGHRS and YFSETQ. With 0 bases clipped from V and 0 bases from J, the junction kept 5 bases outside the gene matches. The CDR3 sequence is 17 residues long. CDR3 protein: CASSLALAGPSTDTQYF. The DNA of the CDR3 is TGCGCCAGCAGCTTGGCCCTAGCGGGACCTAGCACAGATACGCAGTATTTT.

CDR3 loop: CASSLSGQGSGNTIYF. The CDR3 nucleotides are TGCGCCAGCAGCTTGTCCGGACAGGGCTCTGGAAACACCATATATTTT. This sequence joins TRBV5-1 and TRBJ1-3; 8 bases agree with TRBD1. This CDR3 has 16 amino acids. Unmatched junction bases numbered 3, after V lost 1 base and J lost 0 bases. The germline V gene encodes CDR1 SGHRS and CDR2 YFSETQ. The full variable domain, its missing parts supplied by reference TRBV5-1 and TRBJ1-3, is KAGVTQTPRYLIKTRGQQVTLSCSPISGHRSVSWYQQTPGQGLQFLFEYFSETQRNKGNFPGRFSGRQFSNSRSEMNVSTLELGDSALYLCASSLSGQGSGNTIYFGEGSWLTVV.

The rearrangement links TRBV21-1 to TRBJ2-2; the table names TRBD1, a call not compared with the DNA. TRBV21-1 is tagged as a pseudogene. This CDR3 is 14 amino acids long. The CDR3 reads CASSKEQGAGELFF. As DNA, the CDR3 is TGTGCCAGCAGCAAGGAACAGGGGGCCGGGGAGCTGTTTTTT.

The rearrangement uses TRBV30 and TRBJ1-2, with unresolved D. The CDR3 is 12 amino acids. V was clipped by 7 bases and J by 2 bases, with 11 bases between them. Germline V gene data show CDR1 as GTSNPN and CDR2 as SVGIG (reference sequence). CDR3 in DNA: TGTGCCTACCCGGACGGGAACTATGGCTACACCTTC. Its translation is CAYPDGNYGYTF.

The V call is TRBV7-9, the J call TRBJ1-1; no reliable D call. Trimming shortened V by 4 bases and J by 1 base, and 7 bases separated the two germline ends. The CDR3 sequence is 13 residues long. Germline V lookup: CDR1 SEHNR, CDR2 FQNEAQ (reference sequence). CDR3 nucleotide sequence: TGTGCCAGCAGCTCACATGAGAACACTGAAGCTTTCTTT. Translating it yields CASSSHENTEAFF.

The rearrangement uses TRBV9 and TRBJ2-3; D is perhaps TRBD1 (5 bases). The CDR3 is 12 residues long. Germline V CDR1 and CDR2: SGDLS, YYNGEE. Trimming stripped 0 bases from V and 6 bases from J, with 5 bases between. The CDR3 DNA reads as TGTGCCAGCAGCGTAGAGGGGGATACGCAGTATTTT. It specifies CASSVEGDTQYF.

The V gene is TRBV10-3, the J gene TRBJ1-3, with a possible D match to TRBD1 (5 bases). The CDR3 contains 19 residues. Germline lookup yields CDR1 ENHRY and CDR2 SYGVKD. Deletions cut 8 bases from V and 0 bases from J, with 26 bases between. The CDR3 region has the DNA TGTGCCATCGGGGTCGGGCCAAGCCGGGACCAATCCTCTGGAAACACCATATATTTT. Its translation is CAIGVGPSRDQSSGNTIYF.

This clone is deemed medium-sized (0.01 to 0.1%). CDR3: CASSVLGENEQFF. For the CDR3, the DNA is TGTGCCAGCAGCGTGCTAGGGGAGAATGAGCAGTTCTTC. The genes are TRBV9 and TRBJ2-1; D is tentatively TRBD1 or TRBD2 (5 bases each). The CDR3 length is 13 residues. From germline, CDR1 is SGDLS and CDR2 YYNGEE. The V gene lost 2 bases and the J gene lost 7 bases, with 10 bases spanning the gap.

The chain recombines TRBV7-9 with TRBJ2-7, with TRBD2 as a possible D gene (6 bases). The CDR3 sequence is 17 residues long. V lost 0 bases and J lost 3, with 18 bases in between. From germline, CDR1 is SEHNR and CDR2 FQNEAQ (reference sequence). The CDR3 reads CASSLAFGGGGIYEQYF. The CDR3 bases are TGTGCCAGCAGCTTAGCGTTTGGGGGTGGCGGGATCTACGAGCAGTACTTC.

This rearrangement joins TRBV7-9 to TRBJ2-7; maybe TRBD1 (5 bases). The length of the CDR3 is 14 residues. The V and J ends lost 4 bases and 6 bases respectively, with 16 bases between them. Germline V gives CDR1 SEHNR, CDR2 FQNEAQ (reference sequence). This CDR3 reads CASSSEKGALEQYF. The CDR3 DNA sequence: TGTGCCAGCAGCTCGGAGAAAGGGGCTCTCGAGCAGTACTTC. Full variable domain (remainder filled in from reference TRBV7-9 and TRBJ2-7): DTGVSQNPRHKITKRGQNVTFRCDPISEHNRLYWYRQTLGQGPEFLTYFQNEAQLEKSRLLSDRFSAERPKGSFSTLEIQRTEQGDSAMYLCASSSEKGALEQYFGPGTRLTVT.

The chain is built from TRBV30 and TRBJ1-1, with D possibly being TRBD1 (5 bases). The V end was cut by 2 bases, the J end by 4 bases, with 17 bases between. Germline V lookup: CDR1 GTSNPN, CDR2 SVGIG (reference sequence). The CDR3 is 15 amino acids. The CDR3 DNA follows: TGTGCCTGGAGTAACTCTGCGGGAGGGACCACTGAAGCTTTCTTT. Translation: CAWSNSAGGTTEAFF.

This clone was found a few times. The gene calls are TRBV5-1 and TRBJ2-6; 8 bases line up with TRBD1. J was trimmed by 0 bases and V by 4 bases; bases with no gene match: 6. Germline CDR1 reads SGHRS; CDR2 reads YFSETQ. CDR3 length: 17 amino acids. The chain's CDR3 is CASSRGQAGSGANVLTF. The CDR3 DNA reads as TGCGCCAGCAGCCGGGGACAGGCTGGCTCTGGGGCCAACGTCCTGACTTTC.

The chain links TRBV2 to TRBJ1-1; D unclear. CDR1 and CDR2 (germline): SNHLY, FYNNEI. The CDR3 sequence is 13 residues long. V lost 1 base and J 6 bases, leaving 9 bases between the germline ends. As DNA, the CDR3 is TGTGCCAGCAGTGAAGGGGGTTGGGCTGAAGCTTTCTTT. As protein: CASSEGGWAEAFF.

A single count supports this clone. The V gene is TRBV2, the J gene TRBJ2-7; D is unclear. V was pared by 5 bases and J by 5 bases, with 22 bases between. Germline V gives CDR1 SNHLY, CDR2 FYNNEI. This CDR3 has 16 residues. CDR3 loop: CASSHSASARTNEQYF. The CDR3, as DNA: TGTGCCAGCAGTCACAGTGCCTCCGCCAGAACGAACGAGCAGTACTTC. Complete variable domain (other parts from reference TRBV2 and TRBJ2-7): EPEVTQTPSHQVTQMGQEVILRCVPISNHLYFYWYRQILGQKVEFLVSFYNNEISEKSEIFDDQFSVERPDGSNFTLKIRSTKLEDSAMYFCASSHSASARTNEQYFGPGTRLTVT.

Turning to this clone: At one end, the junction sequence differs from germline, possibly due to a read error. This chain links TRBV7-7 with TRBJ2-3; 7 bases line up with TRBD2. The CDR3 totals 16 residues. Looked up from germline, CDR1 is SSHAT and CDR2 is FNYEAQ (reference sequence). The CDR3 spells CASSLRREGGTDTQYF. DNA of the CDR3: TGTGCTAGCAGCTTACGAAGGGAGGGCGGCACAGATACGCAGTATTTT. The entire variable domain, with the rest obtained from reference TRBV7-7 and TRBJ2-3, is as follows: GAGVSQSPRYKVTKRGQDVTLRCDPISSHATLYWYQQALGQGPEFLTYFNYEAQPDKSGLPSDRFSAERPEGSISTLTIQRTEQRDSAMYRCASSLRREGGTDTQYFGPGTRLTVL.

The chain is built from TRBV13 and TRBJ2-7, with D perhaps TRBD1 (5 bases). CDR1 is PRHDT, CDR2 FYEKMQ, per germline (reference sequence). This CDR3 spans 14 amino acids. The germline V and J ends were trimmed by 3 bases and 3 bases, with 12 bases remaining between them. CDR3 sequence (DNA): TGTGCCAGCAGCTTCCGACAGCTGATCTACGAGCAGTACTTC. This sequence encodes CASSFRQLIYEQYF.

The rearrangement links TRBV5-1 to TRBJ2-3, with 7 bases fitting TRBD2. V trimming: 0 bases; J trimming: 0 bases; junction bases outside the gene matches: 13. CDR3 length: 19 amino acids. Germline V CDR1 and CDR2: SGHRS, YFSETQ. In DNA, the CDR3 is TGCGCCAGCAGCTTGGAGGCTAGCGGACTGTATGCTAGCACAGATACGCAGTATTTT. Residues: CASSLEASGLYASTDTQYF.

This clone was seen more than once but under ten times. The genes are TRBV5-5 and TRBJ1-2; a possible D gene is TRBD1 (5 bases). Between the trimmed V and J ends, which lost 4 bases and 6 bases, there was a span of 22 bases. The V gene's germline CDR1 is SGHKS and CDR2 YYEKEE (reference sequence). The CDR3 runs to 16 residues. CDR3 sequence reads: CASSPERGGMFDGYTF. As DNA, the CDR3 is TGTGCCAGCAGCCCTGAGAGGGGTGGTATGTTTGATGGCTACACCTTC.

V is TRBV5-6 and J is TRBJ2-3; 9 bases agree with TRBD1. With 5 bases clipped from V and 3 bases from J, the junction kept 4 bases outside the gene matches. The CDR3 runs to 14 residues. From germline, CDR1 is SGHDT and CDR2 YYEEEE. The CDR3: CASRGQGKTDTQYF. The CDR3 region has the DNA TGTGCCAGCAGAGGACAGGGGAAAACAGATACGCAGTATTTT.

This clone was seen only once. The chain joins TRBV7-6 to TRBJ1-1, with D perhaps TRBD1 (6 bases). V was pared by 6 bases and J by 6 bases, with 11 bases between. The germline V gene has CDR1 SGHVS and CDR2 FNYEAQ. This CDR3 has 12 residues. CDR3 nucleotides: TGTGCCAGCAGTTCACAGGGTGCTGAAGCTTTCTTT. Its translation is CASSSQGAEAFF.

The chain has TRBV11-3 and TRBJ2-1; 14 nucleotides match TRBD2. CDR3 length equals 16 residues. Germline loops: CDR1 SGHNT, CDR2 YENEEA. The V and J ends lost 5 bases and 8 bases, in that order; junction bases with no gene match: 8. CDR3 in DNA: TGTGCCAGCAGCCCGGGACTAGCGGGGGTCTTGGATGAGCAGTTCTTC. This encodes CASSPGLAGVLDEQFF.

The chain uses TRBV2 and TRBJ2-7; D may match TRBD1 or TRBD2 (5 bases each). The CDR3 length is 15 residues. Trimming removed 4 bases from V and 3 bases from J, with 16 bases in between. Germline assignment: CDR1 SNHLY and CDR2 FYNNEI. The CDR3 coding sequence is TGTGCCAGCAGTGTAGGACTTAGGGGCTACTACGAGCAGTACTTC. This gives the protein CASSVGLRGYYEQYF.